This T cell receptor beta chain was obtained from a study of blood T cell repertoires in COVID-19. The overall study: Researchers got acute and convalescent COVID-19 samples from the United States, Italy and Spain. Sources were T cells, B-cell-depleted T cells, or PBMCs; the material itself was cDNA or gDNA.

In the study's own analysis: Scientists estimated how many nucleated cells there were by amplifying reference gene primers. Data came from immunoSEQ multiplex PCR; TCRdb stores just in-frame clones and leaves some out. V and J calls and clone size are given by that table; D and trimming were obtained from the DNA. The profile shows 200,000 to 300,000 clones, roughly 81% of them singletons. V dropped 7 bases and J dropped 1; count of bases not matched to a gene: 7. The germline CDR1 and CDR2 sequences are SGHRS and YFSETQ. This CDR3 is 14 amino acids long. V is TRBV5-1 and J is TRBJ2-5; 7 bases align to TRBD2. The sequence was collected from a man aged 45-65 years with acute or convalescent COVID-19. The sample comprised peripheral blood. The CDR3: CASGEGSGQETQYF. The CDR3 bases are TGCGCCAGCGGGGAGGGTAGCGGCCAAGAGACCCAGTACTTC. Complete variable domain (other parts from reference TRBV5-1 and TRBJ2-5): KAGVTQTPRYLIKTRGQQVTLSCSPISGHRSVSWYQQTPGQGLQFLFEYFSETQRNKGNFPGRFSGRQFSNSRSEMNVSTLELGDSALYLCASGEGSGQETQYFGPGTRLLVL.